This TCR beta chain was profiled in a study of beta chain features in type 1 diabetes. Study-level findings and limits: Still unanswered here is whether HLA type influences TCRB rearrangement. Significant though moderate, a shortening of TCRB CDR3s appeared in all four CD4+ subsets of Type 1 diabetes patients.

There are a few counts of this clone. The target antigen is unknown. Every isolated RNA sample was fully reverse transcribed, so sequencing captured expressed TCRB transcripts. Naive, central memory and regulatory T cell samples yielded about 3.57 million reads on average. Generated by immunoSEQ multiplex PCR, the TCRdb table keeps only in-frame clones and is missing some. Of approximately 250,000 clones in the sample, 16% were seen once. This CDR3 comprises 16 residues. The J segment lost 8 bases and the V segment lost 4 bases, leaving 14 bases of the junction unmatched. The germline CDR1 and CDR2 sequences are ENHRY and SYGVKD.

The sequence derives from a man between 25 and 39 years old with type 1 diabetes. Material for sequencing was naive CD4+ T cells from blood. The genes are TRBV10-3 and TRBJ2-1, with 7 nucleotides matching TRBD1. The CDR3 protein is CAISGIAASTGDEQFF. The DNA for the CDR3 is TGTGCCATCAGTGGAATTGCGGCCTCCACAGGGGATGAGCAGTTCTTC.